The 24 T cell receptor beta chains below all came from one sample that was sequenced in a study of blood T cell repertoires in COVID-19. The protocol was immunoSEQ multiplex PCR, while the TCRdb copy is restricted to in-frame clones and leaves out a portion. The profile covers roughly 140,000 clones, with 84% appearing a single time and about 4% taken by the ten largest. Sequencing was carried out using PBMCs or T cells enriched from blood (not recorded which). The receptors stem from a man between 45 and 60 years old in a cohort exposed to, infected with or recovered from COVID-19 (not recorded which).

The J gene is TRBJ2-7, the V gene TRBV6-5, with 7 bases identical to TRBD1. Germline V CDR1 and CDR2: MNHEY, SVGAGI. V gave up 5 bases and J gave up 9 bases; unmatched junction bases: 7. CDR3 length equals 12 residues. CDR3 coding DNA: TGTGCCAGCAGTACCAACAGGGGTAGGCAGTACTTC. Translation: CASSTNRGRQYF.

This chain links TRBV15 with TRBJ2-5, with 15 bases fitting TRBD2. The ends lost 1 base at V and 4 bases at J; junction bases unmatched: 7. CDR1 and CDR2 from the germline V gene are LNHNV and YYDKDF (reference sequence). The CDR3 totals 18 residues. The CDR3 nucleotides are TGTGCCACCAGCAGAGGTGGGGGGACTAGCGGGAGGCTAGAGACCCAGTACTTC. Translated, it gives CATSRGGGTSGRLETQYF.

This chain joins TRBV3-1 (or the pseudogene TRBV3-2) and TRBJ2-7; 7 bases map to TRBD2. This CDR3 spans 16 amino acids. Per the germline V gene, CDR1 is LGHDT and CDR2 is YNNKEL (reference sequence). Trimming at V came to 2 bases and at J to 1 base, leaving 8 bases not matched to a gene. CDR3 DNA sequence: TGTGCCAGCAGCCAAAGCGGTCGGCGGGGGTCCTACGAGCAGTACTTC. Encoded protein: CASSQSGRRGSYEQYF.

The rearrangement links TRBV4-1 to TRBJ2-5; TRBD1 aligns across 9 bases. Trimming removed 1 base from V and 5 bases from J; junction bases left unmatched: 11. The length of the CDR3 is 17 residues. Germline CDR1 reads MGHRA; CDR2 reads YSYEKL. This CDR3 reads CASSQVATGGVAETQYF. CDR3 DNA sequence: TGCGCCAGCAGCCAAGTGGCCACAGGGGGCGTAGCTGAGACCCAGTACTTC.

This chain joins TRBV27 and TRBJ2-7; D is undetermined. Trimming took off 10 bases at V and 3 bases at J, with 7 bases between the two ends. The CDR3 runs 10 residues. Germline CDR1 reads MNHEY; CDR2 reads SMNVEV (reference sequence). This CDR3 reads CATGYYEQYF. The CDR3 bases are TGTGCCACCGGTTACTACGAGCAGTACTTC.

The gene calls are TRBV15 and TRBJ2-7, with a tentative D call TRBD1 (6 bases). From germline, CDR1 is LNHNV and CDR2 YYDKDF (reference sequence). The CDR3 length is 15 residues. Trimming removed 0 bases at V and 2 bases at J, with 11 bases between. DNA for the CDR3: TGTGCCACCAGCAGAGATCCCCCAGGGGCCTACGAGCAGTACTTC. It specifies CATSRDPPGAYEQYF.

The chain combines TRBV6-2 or TRBV6-3 with TRBJ1-3; 8 bases are shared with TRBD1. The CDR3 spans 17 residues. J lost 5 bases, V lost 6 bases, and 15 bases had no gene match. Germline CDR1 and CDR2: MNHEY and SVGEGT. This CDR3 is CASSPHRTGRIRNTIYF. In DNA form, the CDR3 reads TGTGCCAGCAGCCCTCACCGGACAGGGAGGATAAGAAACACCATATATTTT.

The rearrangement joins TRBV2 to TRBJ1-5; D is unclear. CDR1 is SNHLY, CDR2 FYNNEI, per germline. V lost 6 bases and J 0 bases, leaving 21 bases between the germline ends. The length of the CDR3 is 18 residues. The CDR3 coding sequence is TGTGCCAGCAGGCACAGAGATCAACCTGTTTATAGCAATCAGCCCCAGCATTTT. This gives the protein CASRHRDQPVYSNQPQHF.

The chain is built from TRBV7-9 and TRBJ2-7; 8 nucleotides align to TRBD1. The CDR3 is 14 amino acids. CDR1 SEHNR and CDR2 FQNEAQ come from the germline V gene (reference sequence). Unmatched junction bases numbered 5, after V lost 3 bases and J lost 4 bases. This CDR3 reads CASSFQGAGYEQYF. The DNA for the CDR3 is TGTGCCAGCAGCTTTCAGGGGGCTGGATACGAGCAGTACTTC.

V gene TRBV13 combines with J gene TRBJ1-1, with 7 bases that match TRBD1. Trimming cost V 6 bases and J 3 bases; bases outside gene matches: 4. Germline CDR1 is PRHDT and CDR2 is FYEKMQ (reference sequence). CDR3 length equals 13 residues. DNA for the CDR3: TGTGCCAGCAGTGAGACAGGGTACACTGAAGCTTTCTTT. This encodes CASSETGYTEAFF.

The chain carries TRBV10-1 and TRBJ2-1; 8 nucleotides align to TRBD2. CDR3 length: 16 amino acids. V trimming: 0 bases; J trimming: 9 bases; junction bases outside the gene matches: 10. Germline assignment: CDR1 WNHNN and CDR2 SYGVQD (reference sequence). The CDR3, as DNA: TGCGCCAGCAGTGAGTCGAGATTACTAGCGGAGGGTGAGCAGTTCTTC. This gives the protein CASSESRLLAEGEQFF.

This clone was seen once. The junction departs from germline at one end; a sequencing error may be responsible. The chain carries TRBV7-2 and TRBJ2-2, with D maybe TRBD2 (5 bases). Germline V gene sequence: CDR1 SGHTA, CDR2 FQGNSA. CDR3 length: 19 residues. CDR3 region: CASSLVGRRPPRTHRGAVF. CDR3 coding DNA: TGTGCCAGCAGCTTAGTAGGCCGAAGGCCCCCAAGAACGCACCGGGGAGCTGTTTTT.

V and J are TRBV6-2 or TRBV6-3 and TRBJ2-7; no definite D call. The V end was cut by 2 bases, the J end by 3 bases, with 14 bases between. Germline CDR1 reads MNHEY; CDR2 reads SVGEGT. The CDR3 runs 15 residues. For the CDR3, the DNA is TGTGCCAGCAGTTACGGGCTCACCTCACTCTACGAGCAGTACTTC. The encoded protein is CASSYGLTSLYEQYF.

The J gene is TRBJ1-1, the V gene TRBV27, with D perhaps matching TRBD1 (6 bases). Trimming took 2 bases from V and 4 from J, leaving 11 bases between them. CDR1 and CDR2 (germline): MNHEY, SMNVEV (reference sequence). The CDR3 covers 14 residues. As DNA, the CDR3 is TGTGCCAGCAGTTTAAAGCAGGGGATCACTGAAGCTTTCTTT. This codes for CASSLKQGITEAFF.

This clone was counted between two and nine times. The chain couples TRBV7-3 to TRBJ2-3; D gene unclear. Germline V gene sequence: CDR1 SGHTA, CDR2 FQGTGA. The CDR3 extends over 15 amino acids. V lost 0 bases and J lost 4, with 11 bases in between. In DNA, the CDR3 is TGTGCCAGCAGCTTAACGGGTCTAAGCGCAGATACGCAGTATTTT. Its protein is CASSLTGLSADTQYF.

The chain joins TRBV18 to TRBJ1-4; tentatively, D is TRBD1 (6 bases). The CDR3 totals 15 residues. Germline V lookup: CDR1 KGHSH, CDR2 LQKENI. Trimming removed 6 bases from V and 0 bases from J, with 11 bases in between. Here the CDR3 DNA reads TGTGCCAGCTCGGACAGATATGCAACTAATGAAAAACTGTTTTTT. Its translation is CASSDRYATNEKLFF.

The chain recombines TRBV5-1 with TRBJ2-3; 9 nucleotides agree with TRBD2. The V and J ends lost 4 bases and 1 base, in that order; junction bases with no gene match: 7. Germline CDR1 and CDR2: SGHRS and YFSETQ. The CDR3 extends over 16 amino acids. The CDR3 region has the DNA TGCGCCAGCAGCCGCGGGGGGGTTAGCGGCACAGATACGCAGTATTTT. Amino acid sequence: CASSRGGVSGTDTQYF.

This clone was seen a handful of times. The chain joins TRBV7-9 to TRBJ1-6; maybe TRBD1 (6 bases). Trimming removed 3 bases from V and 5 bases from J, with 11 bases in between. This CDR3 is built from 15 residues. Per germline, CDR1 SEHNR and CDR2 FQNEAQ (reference sequence). CDR3 residues: CASSFDRLNNSPLHF. CDR3 coding DNA: TGTGCCAGCAGCTTCGACAGGCTGAATAATTCACCCCTCCACTTT. Together with reference TRBV7-9 and TRBJ1-6, the CDR3 gives the full variable domain: DTGVSQNPRHKITKRGQNVTFRCDPISEHNRLYWYRQTLGQGPEFLTYFQNEAQLEKSRLLSDRFSAERPKGSFSTLEIQRTEQGDSAMYLCASSFDRLNNSPLHFGNGTRLTVT.

This chain joins TRBV3-1 (or the pseudogene TRBV3-2) and TRBJ2-3; TRBD2 matches at 8 bases. The germline V gene has CDR1 LGHDT and CDR2 YNNKEL (reference sequence). The CDR3 totals 16 residues. The junction had 12 bases not matched to a gene; V was cut back by 5 bases and J by 5 bases. The CDR3 sequence: CASSGRTGGRVDTQYF. The CDR3 DNA sequence: TGTGCCAGCAGCGGGAGGACGGGAGGGCGTGTAGATACGCAGTATTTT.

The chain carries TRBV11-2 and TRBJ1-5; 8 nucleotides agree with TRBD1. J was trimmed by 7 bases and V by 6 bases; bases with no gene match: 5. From germline, CDR1 is SGHAT and CDR2 FQNNGV. The CDR3 is made up of 13 amino acids. CDR3 nucleotides: TGTGCCAGCAGTACCCAGGGGGCGCAGCCCCAGCATTTT. Amino acid sequence: CASSTQGAQPQHF.

Concerning this clone itself: This CDR3 fails to terminate in the conserved phenylalanine or tryptophan, so it likely reflects a read error. Because the CDR3's place on the DNA is in doubt, the DNA is left out and the CDR3 is given as listed by TCRdb. This chain joins TRBV24-1 and TRBJ2-3; the table assigns TRBD2, which was not confirmed against the DNA. Germline CDR1 and CDR2: KGHDR and SFDVKD. Termini included, the CDR3 measures 15 amino acids. The CDR3 reads CATSESVESGTIRYV.

The chain has TRBV7-2 and TRBJ1-2, with 7 bases lining up with TRBD1. This CDR3 contains 15 residues. Per the germline V gene, CDR1 is SGHTA and CDR2 is FQGNSA. The V segment lost 1 base and the J segment 5 bases; nucleotides outside the gene matches: 7. The CDR3 bases are TGTGCCAGCAGCTTAGAAGGGGGCAGTGGGTATGGCTACACCTTC. It translates to CASSLEGGSGYGYTF.

This chain links TRBV28 with TRBJ2-1, with 11 bases fitting TRBD2. With V trimmed by 4 bases and J by 7 bases, 6 bases remained unmatched. Looked up from germline, CDR1 is MDHEN and CDR2 is SYDVKM. The CDR3 loop spans 15 amino acids. CDR3 in DNA: TGTGCCAGCAGTTCAATAGCGGGAGGGGGGAATGAGCAGTTCTTC. Translated, it gives CASSSIAGGGNEQFF.

The chain combines TRBV10-2 with TRBJ2-3, with 8 positions matching TRBD2. Germline CDR1 and CDR2: WSHSY and SAAADI. This CDR3 comprises 15 residues. J gave up 0 bases and V 2 bases, and 1 base lay outside the gene matches. The CDR3 DNA follows: TGCGCCAGCAGTGAGGCTAGCGGGAGCACAGATACGCAGTATTTT. Protein sequence: CASSEASGSTDTQYF.